This T cell receptor beta chain emerged from a study of T cell repertoires in cytomegalovirus infection. Turning to the study itself: The authors relied on CMV epitopes, both recently identified HLA-C-restricted and well-studied HLA-B-restricted. A matching HLA type, together with CMV infection, was signaled by public TCR beta signatures.

TCRdb redid the calling of the reads with MiXCR, one entry per CDR3 protein. The sample lists approximately 470,000 distinct CDR3 sequences; roughly 46% were seen once. CDR3 length: 13 amino acids. V was trimmed by 4 bases and J by 1 base, leaving 7 bases between them. Germline V gene sequence: CDR1 SGHVS, CDR2 FNYEAQ. As regards this clonotype: Its specificity is unknown.

Findings and limits, study-wide: The ex vivo response was dominated by HLA-C-restricted CMV-specific TCR beta clonotypes.

V usage is TRBV7-6 and J usage is TRBJ1-1; no definite D call. The sequence was obtained from a human donor in good health (CMV status not recorded). Some clones in this sample may be carry-over from other donors' samples. The sample here was cultured PBMCs, taken from culture after CMV antigen stimulation. CDR3 in amino acids: CASSSYRNTEAFF. The CDR3 DNA reads TGTGCCAGCAGCTCCTATAGGAACACTGAAGCTTTCTTT. The whole variable domain, filled in from reference TRBV7-6 and TRBJ1-1, reads GAGVSQSPRYKVTKRGQDVALRCDPISGHVSLYWYRQALGQGPEFLTYFNYEAQQDKSGLPNDRFSAERPEGSISTLTIQRTEQRDSAMYRCASSSYRNTEAFFGQGTRLTVV.